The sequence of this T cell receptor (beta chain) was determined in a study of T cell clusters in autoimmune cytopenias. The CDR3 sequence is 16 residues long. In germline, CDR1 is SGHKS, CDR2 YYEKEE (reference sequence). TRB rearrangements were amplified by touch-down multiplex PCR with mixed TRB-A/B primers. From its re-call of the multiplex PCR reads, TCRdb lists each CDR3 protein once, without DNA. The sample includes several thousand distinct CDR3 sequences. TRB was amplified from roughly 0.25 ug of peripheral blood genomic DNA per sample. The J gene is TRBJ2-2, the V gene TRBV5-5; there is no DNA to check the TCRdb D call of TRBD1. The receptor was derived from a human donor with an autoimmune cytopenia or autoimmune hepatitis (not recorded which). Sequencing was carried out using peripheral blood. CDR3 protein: CASSPRVREDTGELFF. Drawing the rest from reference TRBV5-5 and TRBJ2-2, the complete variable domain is DAGVTQSPTHLIKTRGQQVTLRCSPISGHKSVSWYQQVLGQGPQFIFQYYEKEERGRGNFPDRFSARQFPNYSSELNVNALLLGDSALYLCASSPRVREDTGELFFGEGSRLTVL.